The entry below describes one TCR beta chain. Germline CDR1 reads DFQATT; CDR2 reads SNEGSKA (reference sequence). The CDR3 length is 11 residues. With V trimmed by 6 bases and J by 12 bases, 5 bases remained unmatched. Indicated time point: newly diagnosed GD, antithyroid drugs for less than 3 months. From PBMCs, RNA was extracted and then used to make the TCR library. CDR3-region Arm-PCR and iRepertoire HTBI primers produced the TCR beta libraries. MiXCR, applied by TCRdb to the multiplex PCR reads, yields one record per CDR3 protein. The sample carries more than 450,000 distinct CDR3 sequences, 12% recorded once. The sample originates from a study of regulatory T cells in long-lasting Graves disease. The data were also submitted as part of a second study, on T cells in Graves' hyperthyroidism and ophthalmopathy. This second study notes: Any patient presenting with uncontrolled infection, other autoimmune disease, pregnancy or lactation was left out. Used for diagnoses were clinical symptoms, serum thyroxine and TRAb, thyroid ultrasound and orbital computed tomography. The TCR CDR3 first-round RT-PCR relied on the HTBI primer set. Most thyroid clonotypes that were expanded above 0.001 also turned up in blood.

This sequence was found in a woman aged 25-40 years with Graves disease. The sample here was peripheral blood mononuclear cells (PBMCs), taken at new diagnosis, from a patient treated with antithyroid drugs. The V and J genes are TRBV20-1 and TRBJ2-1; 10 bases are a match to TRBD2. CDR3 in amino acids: CSAGTSVGQFF. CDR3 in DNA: TGCAGTGCCGGGACTAGCGTGGGGCAGTTCTTC.